The 9 T cell receptor beta chains below were found in one sample sequenced in a study of Ad26.COV2.S vaccination and SARS-CoV-2 variants. Treatment defined: over 15 received Ad26.COV2.S at low or high dose, single or two shots; a few received placebo; per-sample allocation not given. Following the first vaccine or placebo injection, samples were taken on day 63. Repertoires were generated with immunoSEQ multiplex PCR, while TCRdb's copy carries only in-frame clones and drops some. The sample records some 340,000 clones, roughly 86% being singletons. This specimen was peripheral blood, taken in a trial of Ad26.COV2.S vaccine versus placebo. These receptors originate from a person between 18 and 65 years old who received the Ad26.COV2.S COVID-19 vaccine or a placebo.

The chain links TRBV6-1 to TRBJ1-1; the D gene is possibly TRBD1 (6 bases). CDR3 size: 13 residues. Trimming cost V 2 bases and J 8 bases, with 12 bases left between them. Germline CDR1 reads MNHNS; CDR2 reads SASEGT. CDR3 bases: TGTGCCAGCAGTGAAAGGGGGGGGTTCGAAGCTTTCTTT. Translating gives CASSERGGFEAFF.

The CDR3 nucleotides read TGCGCCAGCAGGCCACATACAGAGACCGGGGAGCTGTTTTTT. This encodes CASRPHTETGELFF. The gene calls are TRBV5-1 and TRBJ2-2; D not certain. The CDR3 runs 14 residues. In germline, CDR1 is SGHRS, CDR2 YFSETQ. Between the trimmed V and J ends, which lost 5 bases and 5 bases, there was a span of 13 bases.

This rearrangement joins TRBV19 to TRBJ2-2; possibly TRBD1 or TRBD2 for D (5 bases each). The CDR3 has 17 amino acids. Looked up from germline, CDR1 is LNHDA and CDR2 is SQIVND (reference sequence). The V end was cut by 5 bases, the J end by 6 bases, with 22 bases between. The CDR3 region has the DNA TGTGCCAGTAGTCAATCAACGACGGGGCCCCATGCCGGGGAGCTGTTTTTT. This sequence encodes CASSQSTTGPHAGELFF.

The chain carries TRBV9 and TRBJ2-5; 8 bases map to TRBD1. The CDR3 totals 15 residues. CDR1 and CDR2 (germline): SGDLS, YYNGEE. Trimming took 6 bases from V and 1 from J; bases not matched to a gene: 8. Here the CDR3 DNA reads TGTGCCAGCAACCCGAGCGGACAGGGCCAAGAGACCCAGTACTTC. It codes for CASNPSGQGQETQYF.

Note on this clone: This CDR3 is also generated by other DNA sequences in the sample. The gene calls are TRBV29-1 and TRBJ1-1; TRBD1 is a possible D gene (5 bases). Trimming shortened V by 3 bases and J by 3 bases, and 11 bases separated the two germline ends. This CDR3 contains 13 residues. Per the germline V gene, CDR1 is SQVTM and CDR2 is ANQGSEA. CDR3 amino acids: CSVERGRDTEAFF. The CDR3 nucleotides are TGCAGCGTTGAGCGGGGGAGGGACACTGAAGCTTTCTTT.

The rearrangement links TRBV7-9 to TRBJ1-1, with TRBD1 identical over 7 bases. Germline V gene sequence: CDR1 SEHNR, CDR2 FQNEAQ (reference sequence). The CDR3 is 14 amino acids. With V trimmed by 5 bases and J by 1 base, 4 bases remained unmatched. The CDR3 loop reads CASSKRTGNTEAFF. The DNA for the CDR3 is TGTGCCAGCAGCAAAAGGACAGGGAACACTGAAGCTTTCTTT. Full variable domain (outside the CDR3, taken from reference TRBV7-9 and TRBJ1-1): DTGVSQNPRHKITKRGQNVTFRCDPISEHNRLYWYRQTLGQGPEFLTYFQNEAQLEKSRLLSDRFSAERPKGSFSTLEIQRTEQGDSAMYLCASSKRTGNTEAFFGQGTRLTVV.

This clone was counted a few times. This rearrangement joins TRBV15 to TRBJ1-1, with unresolved D. Germline loops: CDR1 LNHNV, CDR2 YYDKDF (reference sequence). The CDR3 extends over 14 amino acids. The V end lost 2 bases, the J end lost 1 base, and 8 bases lay between the germline ends. In DNA, the CDR3 is TGTGCCACCAGCAGACAATTCCAGAACACTGAAGCTTTCTTT. It encodes CATSRQFQNTEAFF.

Concerning this clone itself: Other DNA sequences from this sample encode an identical CDR3 as well. This chain connects TRBV5-1 to TRBJ2-3; 13 nucleotides align to TRBD2. Germline assignment: CDR1 SGHRS and CDR2 YFSETQ. The CDR3 extends over 16 amino acids. After removal of 4 bases from V and 1 base from J, the junction contained 3 bases not matched to a gene. CDR3 protein: CASSLGLAGGTDTQYF. Written as DNA, the CDR3 is TGCGCCAGCAGCCTCGGACTAGCGGGGGGCACAGATACGCAGTATTTT.

The chain is built from TRBV7-9 and TRBJ2-4, with D possibly matching TRBD1 (6 bases). Deletions cut 6 bases from V and 0 bases from J, with 12 bases between. There are 15 residues in the CDR3. Germline assignment: CDR1 SEHNR and CDR2 FQNEAQ (reference sequence). The CDR3 sequence: CASSPTGIAKNIQYF. CDR3 DNA sequence: TGTGCCAGCAGTCCTACAGGGATAGCCAAAAACATTCAGTACTTC. Based on the CDR3 plus reference TRBV7-9 and TRBJ2-4, the full variable domain is DTGVSQNPRHKITKRGQNVTFRCDPISEHNRLYWYRQTLGQGPEFLTYFQNEAQLEKSRLLSDRFSAERPKGSFSTLEIQRTEQGDSAMYLCASSPTGIAKNIQYFGAGTRLSVL.